The clone carrying this T cell receptor beta chain was observed a few times. Its antigen is as yet unknown. The CDR3 contains 13 residues. Germline V gene data show CDR1 as LGHDT and CDR2 as YNNKEL (reference sequence). V shed 2 bases and J 8 bases; nucleotides not matched to a gene: 5. The sample belongs to a study of blood T cells in healthy people across ages. Notes on the study in general: Both higher diversity and more naive CD4+ cells marked long-lived donors when set against aged donors.

Alongside a J-beta primer mix, a sample-barcoded 5' primer served in a second PCR lasting about 7 to 11 cycles. Every molecule of cDNA carried a tag from a template-switch adaptor with 12 random nucleotides. The yield of each sample was at least 3 million CDR3-containing paired-end reads. Using its own MiXCR run on the 5' RACE reads, TCRdb lists one record per CDR3 protein. The top ten hold roughly a fifth of the sample, which has 650,000 to 800,000 distinct CDR3 sequences, under 55% seen once. The clonotype was recovered from a man aged 60 to 69 in good health. The sequenced sample consisted of blood. V gene TRBV3-1 combines with J gene TRBJ1-2, with TRBD1 matching 7 bases. The CDR3 is CASSQTGVRGYTF. The CDR3 DNA is TGTGCCAGCAGCCAAACAGGGGTGAGAGGCTACACCTTC.